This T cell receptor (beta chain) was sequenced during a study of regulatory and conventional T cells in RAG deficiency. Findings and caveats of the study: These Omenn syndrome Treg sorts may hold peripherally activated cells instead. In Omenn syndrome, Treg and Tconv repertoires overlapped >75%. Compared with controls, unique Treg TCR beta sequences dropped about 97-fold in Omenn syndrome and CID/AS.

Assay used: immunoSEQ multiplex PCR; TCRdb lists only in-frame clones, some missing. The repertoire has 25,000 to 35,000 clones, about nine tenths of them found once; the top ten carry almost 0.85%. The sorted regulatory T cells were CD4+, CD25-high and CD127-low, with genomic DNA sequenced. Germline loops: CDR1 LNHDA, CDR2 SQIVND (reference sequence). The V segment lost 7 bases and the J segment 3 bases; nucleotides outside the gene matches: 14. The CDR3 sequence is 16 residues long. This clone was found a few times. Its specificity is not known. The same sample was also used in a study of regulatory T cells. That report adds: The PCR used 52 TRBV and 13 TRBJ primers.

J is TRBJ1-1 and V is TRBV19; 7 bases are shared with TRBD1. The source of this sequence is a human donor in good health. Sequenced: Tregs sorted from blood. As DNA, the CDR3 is TGTGCCAGTAATCGAAACCGGGCAGGGGGGTACACTGAAGCTTTCTTT. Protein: CASNRNRAGGYTEAFF.